This T cell receptor (beta chain) was captured by sequencing in a study of a mutant IDH1 vaccine in newly diagnosed glioma. Study-wide context: Vaccination started 4-6 weeks after radiotherapy alone, or with temozolomide cycles. Former treatment meant radiotherapy, temozolomide, or both; the majority had gotten both. The study, taken as a whole, reports: Among patients, 90% to 95% showed immune responses induced by the vaccine. With respect to changes in top peripheral T cell clonotypes, pseudoprogression seemed unrelated.

Time point of the sample: week 35, safety follow-up. Mutant IDH1 20-mer peptide, at 300 ug, made up each vaccine dose, with topical imiquimod. CDR1 GTSNPN and CDR2 SVGIG come from the germline V gene (reference sequence). Trimming stripped 7 bases from V and 4 bases from J, with 17 bases between. The CDR3 runs 14 residues. This clone has just a few counts. What it binds is not known. Profiling relied on immunoSEQ multiplex PCR, and the TCRdb table lists in-frame clones only, not all of them. Of about 32,000 clones listed, more than 75% are singletons. This chain links TRBV30 with TRBJ1-5; no definite D call. The input for sequencing was PBMCs, taken from a glioma patient whose treatment included an IDH1 peptide vaccine. This sequence originates from a woman in her 40s with glioma. For the CDR3, the DNA is TGTGCCTATACTGGCGGGGATAGGAATCAGCCCCAGCATTTT. It codes for CAYTGGDRNQPQHF.